The present T cell receptor beta chain was sequenced within a study of blood T cells in healthy people across ages. Broader study findings: It was not known whether donors were CMV positive (a possible confounder of expanded clonotype changes).

Concerning this clonotype itself: Its antigen is undetermined.

The CDR3 sequence is 14 residues long. With 2 bases removed from V and 6 bases from J, the gap between germline ends came to 13 bases. Germline loops: CDR1 MNHEY, CDR2 SVGEGT. The authors ran a second PCR of about 6 to 12 cycles using a sample-barcoded 5' primer and a J-beta primer mix. MiXCR, run by TCRdb on the 5' RACE reads, gives a single entry per CDR3 protein. The sample includes about 1.4 million distinct CDR3 sequences, 59% of them seen just once. The receptor comes from a young man in good health. The sequenced sample was blood. The chain employs TRBV6-2 or TRBV6-3 and TRBJ1-1; a possible D gene is TRBD1 (5 bases). The CDR3 here is CASSYGAGKAEAFF. The CDR3 DNA is TGTGCCAGCAGTTACGGGGCAGGGAAGGCTGAAGCTTTCTTT.